Below are 20 T cell receptor beta chains sequenced from a single sample in a study of T cells expressing NK-cell markers. TCRdb reprocessed the 5' RACE reads and reports one entry per CDR3 protein, with no DNA. This sample's table reports roughly 430,000 distinct CDR3 sequences. Sequenced input: blood T cells: a sorted CD56 or NKG2C T cell subset, CD4+ or CD8+ T cells, or bulk PBMC T cells (not recorded which). These receptors came from a woman aged 18 to 75 in good health.

This chain links TRBV27 with TRBJ2-3; TCRdb selects TRBD2, and the lack of DNA leaves this call unchecked. CDR3 size: 16 residues. Per the germline V gene, CDR1 is MNHEY and CDR2 is SMNVEV (reference sequence). This chain's CDR3 is CASSGGLAGGADTQYF.

The chain links TRBV12-3 or TRBV12-4 to TRBJ2-2; TCRdb outputs TRBD2, but without DNA this stays unchecked. The CDR3 runs 15 residues. CDR3 residues: CASSARDSGAGELFF.

CDR3 amino acids: CASSLYPTYEQFF. The J gene is TRBJ2-1, the V gene TRBV7-9. Germline assignment: CDR1 SEHNR and CDR2 FQNEAQ (reference sequence). This CDR3 has 13 amino acids. Variable domain in full (rest from reference TRBV7-9 and TRBJ2-1): DTGVSQNPRHKITKRGQNVTFRCDPISEHNRLYWYRQTLGQGPEFLTYFQNEAQLEKSRLLSDRFSAERPKGSFSTLEIQRTEQGDSAMYLCASSLYPTYEQFFGPGTRLTVL.

The chain recombines TRBV27 with TRBJ2-5; TCRdb names TRBD2, which stays unverified in the absence of DNA. The V gene's germline CDR1 is MNHEY and CDR2 SMNVEV (reference sequence). The CDR3 loop spans 13 amino acids. The CDR3 sequence is CASSLGLQETQYF.

The chain joins TRBV7-2 to TRBJ2-3. From germline, CDR1 is SGHTA and CDR2 FQGNSA. This CDR3 spans 15 amino acids. CDR3 in amino acids: CASSSKYYSTDTQYF.

The chain carries TRBV6-1 and TRBJ1-1; TCRdb calls TRBD1, which cannot be checked without DNA. The CDR3 length is 13 residues. Germline V gene lookup returns CDR1 MNHNS and CDR2 SASEGT. CDR3 protein: CASSTVGGTEAFF.

V and J are TRBV5-1 and TRBJ2-1. CDR1 and CDR2 (germline): SGHRS, YFSETQ. The CDR3 is 15 amino acids. The CDR3 sequence: CASSTGRLTYNEQFF.

The chain combines TRBV4-2 with TRBJ2-1. CDR1 and CDR2 from the germline V gene are LGHNA and YNFKEQ. This CDR3 spans 15 amino acids. This chain's CDR3 is CASSQEGSPHNEQFF.

This chain uses TRBV7-2 with TRBJ2-2. Looked up from germline, CDR1 is SGHTA and CDR2 is FQGNSA. This CDR3 comprises 14 residues. The CDR3 is CASSSQTGTGELFF.

This rearrangement joins TRBV7-3 to TRBJ2-2; TCRdb gives TRBD1 as the D gene, but with no DNA this cannot be confirmed. Germline V gives CDR1 SGHTA, CDR2 FQGTGA. This CDR3 has 14 amino acids. The chain's CDR3 is CASSRPGVPGELFF.

This chain links TRBV4-1 with TRBJ1-1; with no DNA, the TCRdb D assignment of TRBD1 cannot be verified. The germline V gene has CDR1 MGHRA and CDR2 YSYEKL. CDR3 size: 12 residues. The CDR3 sequence is CASSQVQGRAFF.

The V call is TRBV7-8, the J call TRBJ2-3. The CDR3 contains 13 residues. Germline CDR1 is SGHVS and CDR2 is FQNEAQ. The CDR3 sequence: CASSLTRSDTQYF.

The gene calls are TRBV4-2 and TRBJ1-5. The CDR3 runs to 16 residues. CDR1 and CDR2 from the germline V gene are LGHNA and YNFKEQ. CDR3 loop: CASSQVGGPLNQPQHF.

V and J are TRBV7-9 and TRBJ2-7; TCRdb's D call, TRBD1, is unchecked because there is no DNA. This CDR3 is built from 16 residues. CDR1 is SEHNR, CDR2 FQNEAQ, per germline (reference sequence). The CDR3 here is CASSLAYGTGATEQYF.

V and J are TRBV20-1 and TRBJ2-1; the D call of TRBD2 rests on TCRdb alone, since no DNA is present to check it. The CDR3 totals 19 residues. CDR1 is DFQATT and CDR2 is SNEGSKA in the germline V gene (reference sequence). The CDR3: CSARAPGSGGALSYNEQFF.

The chain employs TRBV6-5 and TRBJ2-7; TCRdb's D gene call, TRBD1, goes unchecked for lack of DNA. The CDR3 covers 15 residues. CDR1 and CDR2 from the germline V gene are MNHEY and SVGAGI. The CDR3 spells CASSYTGTGAYEQYF.

This sequence joins TRBV20-1 and TRBJ2-1; TCRdb picks TRBD1, but there is no DNA to check that call. The CDR3 covers 15 residues. Germline loops: CDR1 DFQATT, CDR2 SNEGSKA (reference sequence). The CDR3 loop is CSAREGGVSYNEQFF.

The chain joins TRBV11-2 to TRBJ2-7; the TRBD2 assignment by TCRdb is unverifiable without DNA. This CDR3 is built from 18 residues. In germline, CDR1 is SGHAT, CDR2 FQNNGV. CDR3 region: CASSYNLIAGGPEGEQYF.

The chain has TRBV28 and TRBJ2-1. Germline CDR1 is MDHEN and CDR2 is SYDVKM. The CDR3 sequence is 14 residues long. The CDR3 sequence is CASSLLQLDNEQFF.

This chain uses TRBV4-3 with TRBJ2-2; TCRdb indicates TRBD1, and absent DNA this call remains unverified. The V gene's germline CDR1 is LGHNA and CDR2 YSLEER. There are 18 residues in the CDR3. This CDR3 reads CASSQEGVTAEYTGELFF.